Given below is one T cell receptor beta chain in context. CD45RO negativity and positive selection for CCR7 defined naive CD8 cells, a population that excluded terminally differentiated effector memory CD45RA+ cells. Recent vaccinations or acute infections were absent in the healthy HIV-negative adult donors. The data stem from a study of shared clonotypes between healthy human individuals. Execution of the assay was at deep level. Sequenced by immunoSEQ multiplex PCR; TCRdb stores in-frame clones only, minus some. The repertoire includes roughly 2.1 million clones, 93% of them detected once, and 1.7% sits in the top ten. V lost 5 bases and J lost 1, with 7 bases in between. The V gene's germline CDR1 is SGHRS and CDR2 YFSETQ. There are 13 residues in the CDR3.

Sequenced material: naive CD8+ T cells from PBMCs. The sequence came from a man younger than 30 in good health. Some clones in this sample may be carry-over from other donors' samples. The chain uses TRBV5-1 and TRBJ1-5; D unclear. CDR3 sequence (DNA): TGCGCCAGCAGAGAGGCGAGCAATCAGCCCCAGCATTTT. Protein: CASREASNQPQHF.